This T cell receptor (beta chain) was found in a study of regulatory T cells in long-lasting Graves disease. The authors built TCR beta libraries using iRepertoire HTBI primers and Arm-PCR of CDR3 regions. Using its own MiXCR run on the multiplex PCR reads, TCRdb lists one record per CDR3 protein. The sample lists roughly 610,000 distinct CDR3 sequences, approximately 15% seen once, with 15% to 20% in the top ten. CDR3 length equals 15 residues. With 5 bases clipped from V and 2 bases from J, the junction kept 7 bases outside the gene matches. Germline lookup yields CDR1 SGHTA and CDR2 FQGNSA. Time point denoted: newly diagnosed GD, antithyroid drugs for less than 3 months. Researchers made the TCR library from RNA that was extracted from PBMCs. These data were also reused for a study on T cells in Graves' hyperthyroidism and ophthalmopathy. That source reports: An initial round of RT-PCR targeting the TCR CDR3 relied on the HTBI primer set. Most expanded thyroid clonotypes above 0.001 also appeared in blood.

V and J are TRBV7-2 and TRBJ1-2, with TRBD1 matching over 8 bases. Sample: peripheral blood mononuclear cells (PBMCs), taken at new diagnosis, from a patient treated with antithyroid drugs. The sequence derives from a woman in her 30s with Graves disease. For the CDR3, the DNA is TGTGCCAGCAGCCCCAGGGGGCAAGAGAACTATGGCTACACCTTC. It is translated as CASSPRGQENYGYTF.